These 20 T cell receptor beta chains share one sample of origin, sequenced in a study of blood T cells in healthy people across ages. Primers used in a second PCR of roughly 6 to 12 cycles were a sample-barcoded 5' primer and a J-beta primer mix. TCRdb redid the calling of the 5' RACE reads with MiXCR, one entry per CDR3 protein. The sample comprises roughly 900,000 distinct CDR3 sequences, more than 25% of which are singletons, and roughly a sixth rests with the top ten. Material: blood. The receptor source for this set is a woman older than 75 in good health.

Ten or more counts support this clonotype. The J gene is TRBJ1-2, the V gene TRBV27; D gene unclear. The germline V and J ends were trimmed by 3 bases and 2 bases, with 10 bases remaining between them. The CDR3 has 14 amino acids. CDR1 and CDR2 from the germline V gene are MNHEY and SMNVEV (reference sequence). The CDR3 DNA sequence: TGTGCCAGCAGTTTTCGGCAGCCCAACTATGGCTACACCTTC. It specifies CASSFRQPNYGYTF.

This clonotype has a handful of counts. The chain employs TRBV7-9 and TRBJ2-3, with 11 bases lining up with TRBD2. Per germline, CDR1 SEHNR and CDR2 FQNEAQ (reference sequence). The ends lost 1 base at V and 3 bases at J; junction bases unmatched: 6. The CDR3 has 17 amino acids. CDR3 sequence (DNA): TGTGCCAGCAGCTTAGGTCTAGCGGGGGGTACGACAGATACGCAGTATTTT. It is translated as CASSLGLAGGTTDTQYF.

CDR3 in DNA: TGTGCCAGCAGCTTATGGGCCTCCGTTGAGACCCAGTACTTC. It translates to CASSLWASVETQYF. The chain links TRBV7-6 to TRBJ2-7; D is undetermined. Gene TRBJ2-5 matches the end of the DNA better, so the J call may be wrong. Germline CDR1 and CDR2: SGHVS and FNYEAQ. The CDR3 sequence is 14 residues long.

This clonotype was seen at least ten times. The V gene is TRBV12-3 or TRBV12-4, the J gene TRBJ1-5; D gene unclear. The CDR3 length is 14 residues. Trimming pared 3 bases from V and 8 bases from J, leaving 14 bases between. The CDR3: CASSFNVLREPQHF. CDR3 sequence (DNA): TGTGCCAGCAGTTTTAATGTTCTGCGTGAGCCCCAGCATTTT.

This clonotype was detected only a few times. The chain uses TRBV12-3 or TRBV12-4 and TRBJ1-1; D is uncertain. V lost 3 bases and J 1 base, leaving 9 bases between the germline ends. CDR3 length equals 14 residues. The CDR3 here is CASSFIGKNTEAFF. The CDR3 nucleotides are TGTGCCAGCAGTTTTATAGGGAAGAACACTGAAGCTTTCTTT.

This clonotype appeared many times. CDR3 sequence reads: CSVDGSANYGYTF. The CDR3 region has the DNA TGCAGCGTTGATGGCAGTGCTAACTATGGCTACACCTTC. The chain uses TRBV29-1 and TRBJ1-2; D ambiguous. V was pared by 3 bases and J by 0 bases, with 8 bases between. The CDR3 consists of 13 residues. Germline V gene data show CDR1 as SQVTM and CDR2 as ANQGSEA.

This clonotype has at least ten counts. The rearrangement uses TRBV29-1 and TRBJ2-1, with 7 positions matching TRBD2. The germline V gene encodes CDR1 SQVTM and CDR2 ANQGSEA. Germline trimming cut 8 bases from V and 2 bases from J; bases unmatched to any gene: 9. The CDR3 loop spans 14 amino acids. For the CDR3, the DNA is TGCAGCCAGGGCGGGGGTCCAGCCTACAATGAGCAGTTCTTC. It codes for CSQGGGPAYNEQFF.

Many counts were recorded for this clonotype. The gene calls are TRBV10-2 and TRBJ2-7, with 8 bases matching TRBD1. The V gene's germline CDR1 is WSHSY and CDR2 SAAADI. The CDR3 totals 15 residues. Trimming took 3 bases from V and 3 from J; bases not matched to a gene: 7. The CDR3 DNA reads as TGCGCCAGCAGTGAAGGACAGGGCTACGGCTACGAGCAGTACTTC. It specifies CASSEGQGYGYEQYF.

This chain links TRBV28 with TRBJ1-5; D possibly corresponds to TRBD1 (6 bases). Trimming took off 7 bases at V and 7 bases at J, with 17 bases between the two ends. Germline V gene sequence: CDR1 MDHEN, CDR2 SYDVKM. This CDR3 is 14 amino acids long. CDR3 sequence (DNA): TGTGCCAGCACCCAAGGGGGTTCGGGGCAGCCCCAGCATTTT. This codes for CASTQGGSGQPQHF.

The V and J genes are TRBV7-2 and TRBJ1-2; D not certain. The CDR3 totals 14 residues. Germline-derived CDR1 and CDR2 are SGHTA and FQGNSA. The V end was cut by 7 bases, the J end by 4 bases, with 16 bases between. Here the CDR3 DNA reads TGTGCCAGCACCTACGGGAGTCCAGGCTATGGCTACACCTTC. This encodes CASTYGSPGYGYTF.

This clonotype occurred many times. The chain is built from TRBV5-1 and TRBJ2-1; D gene ambiguous. Trimming removed 0 bases from V and 10 bases from J, with 17 bases in between. The germline CDR1 and CDR2 sequences are SGHRS and YFSETQ. This CDR3 region has 15 residues. For the CDR3, the DNA is TGCGCCAGCAGCTTGGCAGACGGCTTAGTATCCGAGCAGTTCTTC. It is translated as CASSLADGLVSEQFF.

Concerning this clonotype: Since a much larger clone is just one base distant, this may be a read error. V usage is TRBV6-2 or TRBV6-3 and J usage is TRBJ2-3, with 10 bases identical to TRBD2. The CDR3 loop spans 16 amino acids. The V gene's germline CDR1 is MNHEY and CDR2 SVGEGT. The CDR3 is CASSSRASGGTDTRYF. DNA of the CDR3: TGTGCCAGCAGTTCCCGAGCTAGCGGGGGAACAGATACGCGGTATTTT.

The V and J genes are TRBV2 and TRBJ2-3, with TRBD2 matching over 8 bases. This CDR3 spans 14 amino acids. V shed 7 bases and J 2 bases; nucleotides not matched to a gene: 5. Germline V CDR1 and CDR2: SNHLY, FYNNEI. The DNA of the CDR3 is TGTGCCAGCAAGGAGCGGGGGCTCACAGATACGCAGTATTTT. Translation: CASKERGLTDTQYF.

This clonotype was counted at least ten times. CDR3 bases: TGTGCCAGCAGTTTAAGAGGGGTTGCCTATGGCTACACCTTC. Translated, it gives CASSLRGVAYGYTF. The chain recombines TRBV12-3 or TRBV12-4 with TRBJ1-2; D is perhaps TRBD1 (5 bases). V shed 2 bases and J shed 4 bases, with 11 bases lying between them. The CDR3 length is 14 residues.

Remarks on this clonotype: A much larger clone differs by one base, so this may be a read error. V gene TRBV6-5 combines with J gene TRBJ2-5, with TRBD2 identical over 9 bases. This CDR3 has 15 amino acids. Germline V lookup: CDR1 MNHEY, CDR2 SVGAGI. With 4 bases clipped from V and 11 bases from J, the junction kept 14 bases outside the gene matches. DNA for the CDR3: TGTGCCAGCAGTTTCCCGACTAGCGGCGACATGCGGCAGTACTTC. Amino acids: CASSFPTSGDMRQYF.

V and J are TRBV7-2 and TRBJ2-3, with D unresolved. Trimming took off 3 bases at V and 1 base at J, with 23 bases between the two ends. Germline loops: CDR1 SGHTA, CDR2 FQGNSA. CDR3 length: 19 residues. The CDR3, as DNA: TGTGCCAGCAGCTTGGTACTTGCAGGCAGAGGATTGCGCACAGATACGCAGTATTTT. This gives the protein CASSLVLAGRGLRTDTQYF.

The chain uses TRBV5-4 and TRBJ1-5, with TRBD1 as a possible D gene (5 bases). CDR1 and CDR2 from the germline V gene are SGHNT and YYREEE (reference sequence). This CDR3 has 15 amino acids. Trimming removed 4 bases from V and 0 bases from J, with 11 bases in between. This chain's CDR3 is CASSPGGNSNQPQHF. CDR3 nucleotide sequence: TGTGCCAGCAGCCCCGGGGGAAATAGCAATCAGCCCCAGCATTTT.

Notes on this clonotype: Given a much more abundant clone one base away, this may be a read error. The J gene is TRBJ2-5, the V gene TRBV7-2; D is perhaps TRBD1 (9 bases). The CDR3 is 17 amino acids. The germline V gene encodes CDR1 SGHTA and CDR2 FQGNSA. DNA of the CDR3: TGTGCCAGCGGCTTAGCGGGACAGGGAGATTCACAAGAGACCCAGTACTTC. Encoded protein: CASGLAGQGDSQETQYF.

This CDR3 is CAISESGTRGKETQYF. DNA of the CDR3: TGTGCCATCAGTGAGTCTGGGACAAGGGGCAAAGAGACCCAGTACTTC. V and J are TRBV10-3 and TRBJ2-5; maybe TRBD1 (6 bases). Germline CDR1 and CDR2: ENHRY and SYGVKD. The CDR3 extends over 16 amino acids. Trimming took 0 bases from V and 3 from J, leaving 14 bases between them.

Ten or more counts support this clonotype. This chain connects TRBV7-2 to TRBJ2-7, with 10 positions matching TRBD2. After removal of 4 bases from V and 3 bases from J, the junction contained 6 bases not matched to a gene. This CDR3 has 15 residues. Germline CDR1 is SGHTA and CDR2 is FQGNSA. This CDR3 is CASSWLAGAGYEQYF. In DNA form, the CDR3 reads TGTGCCAGCAGCTGGCTAGCGGGGGCAGGCTACGAGCAGTACTTC.